Listed here are 26 T cell receptor beta chains from one sample, sequenced in a study of blood T cells in healthy people across ages. A sample-barcoded 5' primer and a J-beta primer mix were used in a second PCR of roughly 7 to 11 cycles. TCRdb recomputed calls from the 5' RACE reads with MiXCR, one row per CDR3 protein. The sample lists 800,000 to 1,000,000 distinct CDR3 sequences, roughly 48% occurring once. The sample comprised blood. These receptors were collected from a man younger than 45 in good health.

In its sample, this clonotype was seen a few times. The chain carries TRBV7-3 and TRBJ2-1; 8 bases match TRBD2. The germline gives CDR1 SGHTA, CDR2 FQGTGA. Unmatched junction bases numbered 8, after V lost 4 bases and J lost 9 bases. The CDR3 sequence is 14 residues long. CDR3 in DNA: TGTGCCAGCAGCTCAGGAGGGCTAGCGGGTGAGCAGTTCTTC. It specifies CASSSGGLAGEQFF.

This sequence joins TRBV4-1 and TRBJ1-1; a possible D gene is TRBD1 (6 bases). The CDR3 spans 17 residues. Deletions cut 0 bases from V and 0 bases from J, with 14 bases between. CDR1 is MGHRA and CDR2 is YSYEKL in the germline V gene. The CDR3 is CASSQDRGGVMNTEAFF. The CDR3 DNA sequence: TGCGCCAGCAGCCAAGATCGAGGGGGGGTCATGAACACTGAAGCTTTCTTT.

The table lists this clonotype with a few counts. The J gene is TRBJ2-5, the V gene TRBV4-1, with 11 bases aligning to TRBD2. The CDR3 totals 14 residues. With V trimmed by 6 bases and J by 5 bases, 5 bases remained unmatched. Germline V gene data show CDR1 as MGHRA and CDR2 as YSYEKL. The CDR3 region has the DNA TGCGCCAGCAGAGGTAGCGGGGGGGCCGAGACCCAGTACTTC. Translation: CASRGSGGAETQYF.

The chain combines TRBV3-1 with TRBJ2-5; either TRBD1 or TRBD2 may supply D (5 bases each). Germline values: CDR1 LGHDT, CDR2 YNNKEL (reference sequence). Deletions cut 0 bases from V and 3 bases from J, with 17 bases between. This CDR3 contains 17 residues. The CDR3 spells CASSQERSRRGEETQYF. CDR3 sequence (DNA): TGTGCCAGCAGCCAAGAACGGAGCCGAAGGGGAGAAGAGACCCAGTACTTC.

To note about this clonotype: One end of the junction does not line up with germline, which may come from a read error. The chain combines TRBV2 with TRBJ2-1; D gene unclear. Per germline, CDR1 SNHLY and CDR2 FYNNEI. The CDR3 runs 12 residues. The CDR3 loop reads CTSSESYNEQFF. The CDR3 nucleotides are TGTACCAGCAGTGAGTCTTACAATGAGCAGTTCTTC.

In regard to this clonotype: At one of its ends the junction is not consistent with the germline gene, which may arise from a read error. This chain joins TRBV28 and TRBJ2-6; D ambiguous. The CDR3 covers 20 residues. In germline, CDR1 is MDHEN, CDR2 SYDVKM. This CDR3 reads CVSSLGVPEISISGANVLTF. The DNA for the CDR3 is TGTGTCAGCAGTTTAGGTGTCCCAGAGATATCGATCTCCGGGGCCAACGTCCTGACTTTC.

In its sample, this clonotype was seen a few times. The V gene is TRBV27, the J gene TRBJ2-1; D is possibly TRBD1 (8 bases). The CDR3 has 13 amino acids. Trimming stripped 7 bases from V and 8 bases from J, with 15 bases between. The V gene's germline CDR1 is MNHEY and CDR2 SMNVEV (reference sequence). The CDR3 loop reads CASNRQGRDEQFF. The CDR3 nucleotides read TGTGCCAGCAATCGACAGGGGAGGGATGAGCAGTTCTTC.

This clonotype was counted only a few times. The CDR3, as DNA: TGTGCCAGCAGCTTATTTTCGCGGGGGGCAATGGATGAGCAGTTCTTC. This codes for CASSLFSRGAMDEQFF. The chain carries TRBV7-2 and TRBJ2-1; 8 bases agree with TRBD2. The CDR3 has 16 residues. The trim removed 2 bases at V and 8 bases at J, leaving 11 bases unmatched. Germline assignment: CDR1 SGHTA and CDR2 FQGNSA.

V is TRBV28 and J is TRBJ2-3; tentatively, D is TRBD1 (6 bases). This CDR3 is 13 amino acids long. Germline CDR1 is MDHEN and CDR2 is SYDVKM. Between the trimmed V and J ends, which lost 6 bases and 6 bases, there was a span of 13 bases. The CDR3 sequence is CASSTYRADTQYF. The CDR3 DNA sequence: TGTGCCAGCAGCACATACAGGGCGGATACGCAGTATTTT.

The chain couples TRBV20-1 to TRBJ2-7; 8 positions agree with TRBD1. The J call may be mistaken, given a closer DNA end match to TRBJ2-4. CDR3 size: 14 residues. In germline, CDR1 is DFQATT, CDR2 SNEGSKA (reference sequence). CDR3 residues: CSARGYRGENIQYF. DNA for the CDR3: TGCAGTGCTAGAGGCTACAGGGGGGAAAACATTCAGTACTTC.

The V gene is TRBV20-1, the J gene TRBJ2-1; D uncertain. The V gene's germline CDR1 is DFQATT and CDR2 SNEGSKA (reference sequence). The CDR3 spans 14 residues. Trimming removed 1 base from V and 8 bases from J, with 15 bases in between. CDR3: CSARGEKARHEQFF. CDR3 bases: TGCAGTGCTAGAGGAGAGAAAGCACGACATGAGCAGTTCTTC.

This clonotype was counted a single time. J is TRBJ1-1 and V is TRBV20-1; 7 bases align to TRBD1. This CDR3 spans 12 amino acids. CDR1 and CDR2 (germline): DFQATT, SNEGSKA (reference sequence). Losses at the gene ends were 0 bases for V and 11 bases for J; bases not matched to a gene: 6. As DNA, the CDR3 is TGCAGTGCTAGAGACGTGACAGGGTCGGCTTTCTTT. As protein: CSARDVTGSAFF.

This clonotype has a handful of counts. CDR3 sequence: CASSSPSGTSGALNQETQYF. In DNA form, the CDR3 reads TGTGCCAGCAGCTCACCATCCGGGACTAGCGGGGCCCTAAACCAAGAGACCCAGTACTTC. The V gene is TRBV7-6, the J gene TRBJ2-5; 13 bases fit TRBD2. Germline values: CDR1 SGHVS, CDR2 FNYEAQ. This CDR3 has 20 amino acids. J was trimmed by 0 bases and V by 4 bases; bases with no gene match: 14.

Of note for this clonotype: One base away lies a much larger clone, so this may be a sequencing read error. This chain links TRBV29-1 with TRBJ2-7; D not resolved. The germline V gene encodes CDR1 SQVTM and CDR2 ANQGSEA. This CDR3 spans 11 amino acids. The CDR3 region has the DNA TGCAGCGTTGATAGGGATTACGGGCAGTACTTC. Protein sequence: CSVDRDYGQYF.

This clonotype showed up just a few times. This CDR3 reads CASSLSGRAGEQYF. The DNA for the CDR3 is TGTGCCAGCAGCTTATCTGGCAGGGCTGGCGAGCAGTACTTC. V usage is TRBV7-9 and J usage is TRBJ2-7; D perhaps matches TRBD1 (5 bases). With 2 bases removed from V and 6 bases from J, the gap between germline ends came to 14 bases. Germline V CDR1 and CDR2: SEHNR, FQNEAQ (reference sequence). This CDR3 is 14 amino acids long.

V is TRBV7-9 and J is TRBJ1-2; D remains unclear. Trimming took 1 base from V and 2 from J, leaving 8 bases between them. The CDR3 runs to 14 residues. Germline values: CDR1 SEHNR, CDR2 FQNEAQ (reference sequence). CDR3 amino acids: CASSLVSSNYGYTF. The CDR3 bases are TGTGCCAGCAGCTTAGTTAGCAGCAACTATGGCTACACCTTC. Drawing the rest from reference TRBV7-9 and TRBJ1-2, the complete variable domain is DTGVSQNPRHKITKRGQNVTFRCDPISEHNRLYWYRQTLGQGPEFLTYFQNEAQLEKSRLLSDRFSAERPKGSFSTLEIQRTEQGDSAMYLCASSLVSSNYGYTFGSGTRLTVV.

The CDR3 DNA sequence: TGTGCCAGCAGCGTAGCGGGCAGGGGGCATGCTAACTATGGCTACACCTTC. This codes for CASSVAGRGHANYGYTF. J is TRBJ1-2 and V is TRBV9; 8 positions match TRBD1. The germline gives CDR1 SGDLS, CDR2 YYNGEE. V gave up 0 bases and J gave up 0 bases; unmatched junction bases: 7. This CDR3 region has 17 residues.

The chain recombines TRBV14 with TRBJ1-1; 10 nucleotides agree with TRBD1. The CDR3 runs 14 residues. The V gene's germline CDR1 is SGHDN and CDR2 FVKESK. V gave up 1 base and J gave up 10 bases; unmatched junction bases: 6. CDR3 sequence reads: CASSQVPRTGGAFF. The CDR3 nucleotides are TGTGCCAGCAGCCAAGTTCCCAGGACAGGGGGAGCTTTCTTT.

The CDR3 loop reads CASSGDATNEKLFF. As DNA, the CDR3 is TGTGCCAGCAGCGGGGACGCAACTAATGAAAAACTGTTTTTT. This chain joins TRBV7-9 and TRBJ1-4, with a weak D call TRBD1 (5 bases). The CDR3 spans 14 residues. The germline V and J ends were trimmed by 5 bases and 0 bases, with 7 bases remaining between them. Looked up from germline, CDR1 is SEHNR and CDR2 is FQNEAQ (reference sequence). Looking up the rest from reference TRBV7-9 and TRBJ1-4 gives the full variable domain: DTGVSQNPRHKITKRGQNVTFRCDPISEHNRLYWYRQTLGQGPEFLTYFQNEAQLEKSRLLSDRFSAERPKGSFSTLEIQRTEQGDSAMYLCASSGDATNEKLFFGSGTQLSVL.

This clonotype appeared a single time. This clone may be a read error of a much larger clone one base away. The DNA of the CDR3 is TGCGCCAGCAGCCTTACTAGCGGGGACTCCTACAATGAGCAGTACTTC. Its protein product is CASSLTSGDSYNEQYF. The chain uses TRBV4-1 and TRBJ2-1, with 10 bases aligning to TRBD2. The J call may not be correct, given that the DNA end is closer to TRBJ2-7. Germline loops: CDR1 MGHRA, CDR2 YSYEKL. This CDR3 is built from 16 residues.

As for this clonotype: Being one base from a much bigger clone, this may be a read error. The V gene is TRBV4-1, the J gene TRBJ2-1; TRBD2 matches 10 bases. V was clipped by 3 bases and J by 8 bases; unmatched bases: 16. CDR1 and CDR2 from the germline V gene are MGHRA and YSYEKL. CDR3 length: 18 amino acids. The CDR3 coding sequence is TGCGCCAGCAGCCACGCCCCTCAATTAGCGGGGGGCTGCTATGAGCAGTTCTTC. As protein: CASSHAPQLAGGCYEQFF.

In its sample, this clonotype was seen a few times. The chain uses TRBV20-1 and TRBJ1-1; no reliable D call. There are 11 residues in the CDR3. Germline-derived CDR1 and CDR2 are DFQATT and SNEGSKA (reference sequence). V lost 4 bases to trimming and J lost 6 bases, with 9 bases between them. The CDR3, as DNA: TGCAGTGCTAATAGACCCCCTGAAGCTTTCTTT. Translated, it gives CSANRPPEAFF.

The chain recombines TRBV20-1 with TRBJ2-7; TRBD2 agrees at 15 bases. Germline assignment: CDR1 DFQATT and CDR2 SNEGSKA (reference sequence). V dropped 6 bases and J dropped 7; count of bases not matched to a gene: 7. CDR3 length equals 14 residues. CDR3: CSATGLAGGNEQYF. For the CDR3, the DNA is TGCAGTGCCACCGGACTAGCGGGGGGGAATGAGCAGTACTTC.

This CDR3 reads CASSFGQVQSNQPQHF. The DNA for the CDR3 is TGTGCCAGCAGTTTCGGACAGGTCCAGAGCAATCAGCCCCAGCATTTT. V and J are TRBV12-3 or TRBV12-4 and TRBJ1-5; the match to TRBD1 covers 7 bases. The CDR3 spans 16 residues. The J segment lost 1 base and the V segment lost 3 bases, leaving 6 bases of the junction unmatched.

The chain combines TRBV28 with TRBJ2-4; 7 nucleotides line up with TRBD2. This CDR3 contains 16 residues. CDR1 is MDHEN and CDR2 is SYDVKM in the germline V gene. Unmatched junction bases numbered 9, after V lost 7 bases and J lost 0 bases. The CDR3 DNA follows: TGTGCCAGCACTAGCGGTGGGGAGGTAGCCAAAAACATTCAGTACTTC. It yields the protein CASTSGGEVAKNIQYF.

This clonotype has a handful of counts. CDR3 in amino acids: CASTSIGTSGTYEQYF. The CDR3 coding sequence is TGTGCCAGCACTTCTATTGGGACTAGCGGGACCTACGAGCAGTACTTC. The V and J genes are TRBV6-1 and TRBJ2-7; 13 positions match TRBD2. This CDR3 region has 16 residues. V gave up 7 bases and J gave up 2 bases; unmatched junction bases: 8. The germline gives CDR1 MNHNS, CDR2 SASEGT.